The 3 T cell receptor beta chains presented below share a single source sample, sequenced in a study of control samples from healthy donors and cancer patients. The table came from immunoSEQ multiplex PCR; TCRdb's copy has only in-frame clones and leaves some out. The sample carries roughly 20,000 clones, around 83% recorded once. Sequencing was done on a sample of PBMCs. These receptors came from a man in his sixties with head and neck cancer.

Sample share makes this clone medium-sized (0.01 to 0.1%). V and J are TRBV19 and TRBJ2-7; maybe TRBD1 (6 bases). With 3 bases removed from V and 4 bases from J, the gap between germline ends came to 19 bases. The length of the CDR3 is 16 residues. Looked up from germline, CDR1 is LNHDA and CDR2 is SQIVND (reference sequence). CDR3 region: CASSISPRWGRYEQYF. The CDR3 region has the DNA TGTGCCAGTAGTATTAGCCCTCGATGGGGGCGGTACGAGCAGTACTTC.

The chain joins TRBV7-9 to TRBJ1-1; tentatively, D is TRBD1 (5 bases). CDR1 and CDR2 from the germline V gene are SEHNR and FQNEAQ (reference sequence). V was clipped by 1 base and J by 8 bases, with 11 bases between them. The CDR3 is 13 amino acids. The CDR3 sequence: CASSLESWGEAFF. CDR3 sequence (DNA): TGTGCCAGCAGCTTAGAATCCTGGGGGGAAGCTTTCTTT. The full variable domain, its missing parts supplied by reference TRBV7-9 and TRBJ1-1, is DTGVSQNPRHKITKRGQNVTFRCDPISEHNRLYWYRQTLGQGPEFLTYFQNEAQLEKSRLLSDRFSAERPKGSFSTLEIQRTEQGDSAMYLCASSLESWGEAFFGQGTRLTVV.

This chain connects TRBV6-5 to TRBJ2-2; D gene uncertain. The V and J ends lost 2 bases and 6 bases respectively, with 10 bases between them. CDR1 is MNHEY and CDR2 is SVGAGI in the germline V gene. The CDR3 is 14 residues long. In nucleotides, the CDR3 is TGTGCCAGCAGTTACGGAAAGATCGCCGGGGAGCTGTTTTTT. This sequence encodes CASSYGKIAGELFF.